A single sample gave rise to the 30 T cell receptor beta chains below, sequenced in a study of T cell responses to AZD1222 COVID-19 vaccine. The table came from immunoSEQ multiplex PCR; TCRdb's copy has only in-frame clones and leaves some out. The sample includes roughly 130,000 clones, roughly 89% of them seen just once. The specimen comprised peripheral blood, sampled 28 days after the second dose of the MenACWY control vaccine. The receptor set was obtained from an adult who received the MenACWY meningococcal vaccine as a control.

The V call is TRBV7-2, the J call TRBJ1-2; D gene uncertain. Germline CDR1 SGHTA, CDR2 FQGNSA. V was clipped by 1 base and J by 4 bases, with 10 bases between them. The CDR3 sequence is 14 residues long. The CDR3 protein is CASSLGASTYGYTF. Written as DNA, the CDR3 is TGTGCCAGCAGCTTAGGGGCCAGTACCTATGGCTACACCTTC.

This clone was counted a single time. V usage is TRBV2 and J usage is TRBJ2-3; D perhaps matches TRBD2 (5 bases). The CDR3 sequence is 11 residues long. CDR1 is SNHLY, CDR2 FYNNEI, per germline. Trimming took 6 bases from V and 4 from J, leaving 5 bases between them. The CDR3 DNA follows: TGTGCCAGCAGACTAGCAGATACGCAGTATTTT. Translation gives CASRLADTQYF.

V and J are TRBV3-1 (or the pseudogene TRBV3-2) and TRBJ1-6; possibly TRBD1 for D (5 bases). Germline V gives CDR1 LGHDT, CDR2 YNNKEL (reference sequence). Trimming pared 4 bases from V and 4 bases from J, leaving 11 bases between. The length of the CDR3 is 15 residues. In nucleotides, the CDR3 is TGTGCCAGCAGCCGTGGTGGGGGGTATAATTCACCCCTCCACTTT. Its protein is CASSRGGGYNSPLHF.

This chain links TRBV5-1 with TRBJ2-4, with a possible D match to TRBD1 (6 bases). Trimming stripped 3 bases from V and 8 bases from J, with 18 bases between. The CDR3 extends over 15 amino acids. Germline V gene lookup returns CDR1 SGHRS and CDR2 YFSETQ. CDR3 region: CASSSTGTGTDIQYF. Here the CDR3 DNA reads TGCGCCAGCAGCTCTACAGGGACCGGAACAGACATTCAGTACTTC.

The gene calls are TRBV29-1 and TRBJ2-3; 8 positions match TRBD2. The ends lost 6 bases at V and 6 bases at J; junction bases unmatched: 14. The CDR3 runs to 15 residues. Germline CDR1 reads SQVTM; CDR2 reads ANQGSEA. The CDR3 nucleotides are TGCAGCGTGCCGACAGCCGGGACTAGTCGGGATACGCAGTATTTT. It is translated as CSVPTAGTSRDTQYF.

V and J are TRBV28 and TRBJ1-2; D possibly corresponds to TRBD1 (5 bases). This CDR3 comprises 13 residues. V lost 6 bases, J lost 13 bases, and 21 bases lay in between. Germline CDR1 is MDHEN and CDR2 is SYDVKM. The CDR3 DNA is TGTGCCAGCAGCTCATTGGACCGGGGGGGGAGCACCTTC. It is translated as CASSSLDRGGSTF.

V usage is TRBV9 and J usage is TRBJ2-2, with TRBD2 matching over 8 bases. The germline CDR1 and CDR2 sequences are SGDLS and YYNGEE. The CDR3 spans 18 residues. Unmatched junction bases numbered 9, after V lost 2 bases and J lost 0 bases. Here the CDR3 DNA reads TGTGCCAGCAGCGTGGGGGACAATAGCGGGGCGAACACCGGGGAGCTGTTTTTT. The encoded protein is CASSVGDNSGANTGELFF.

The genes are TRBV5-1 and TRBJ1-4; D call uncertain. The V and J ends lost 0 bases and 8 bases respectively, with 11 bases between them. The CDR3 runs to 14 residues. CDR1 is SGHRS and CDR2 is YFSETQ in the germline V gene. CDR3 sequence: CASSLEAVREKLFF. The DNA for the CDR3 is TGCGCCAGCAGCTTGGAGGCAGTCCGGGAAAAACTGTTTTTT.

The J gene is TRBJ2-7, the V gene TRBV9, with TRBD1 identical over 7 bases. Trimming cost V 0 bases and J 2 bases; bases outside gene matches: 2. The CDR3 has 14 residues. Germline CDR1 reads SGDLS; CDR2 reads YYNGEE. The CDR3 DNA follows: TGTGCCAGCAGCGTAGGGACAGGTCCCTACGAGCAGTACTTC. This codes for CASSVGTGPYEQYF.

This chain joins TRBV9 and TRBJ1-4; D perhaps matches TRBD1 (5 bases). Trimming shortened V by 4 bases and J by 8 bases, and 15 bases separated the two germline ends. There are 14 residues in the CDR3. Germline values: CDR1 SGDLS, CDR2 YYNGEE. DNA for the CDR3: TGTGCCAGCAGCTTCCGTCCCGAGGGGGAAAAACTGTTTTTT. As protein: CASSFRPEGEKLFF.

This clone occurred many times. The V call is TRBV5-1, the J call TRBJ1-1; D gene unclear. CDR1 is SGHRS and CDR2 is YFSETQ in the germline V gene. The CDR3 length is 12 residues. The V and J ends lost 0 bases and 3 bases respectively, with 3 bases between them. In DNA, the CDR3 is TGCGCCAGCAGCTTGGCGGACACTGAAGCTTTCTTT. Translated: CASSLADTEAFF.

The V and J genes are TRBV11-2 and TRBJ1-5; 9 bases match TRBD1. Looked up from germline, CDR1 is SGHAT and CDR2 is FQNNGV. This CDR3 is 15 amino acids long. V shed 5 bases, J shed 3 bases, and the junction held 5 bases outside the gene matches. The CDR3 coding sequence is TGTGCCAGCAGCCAGGGACAGGGTTACAATCAGCCCCAGCATTTT. It yields the protein CASSQGQGYNQPQHF.

The CDR3 region is CASGPGSNQPQHF. For the CDR3, the DNA is TGTGCCAGCGGCCCTGGCAGCAATCAGCCCCAGCATTTT. The chain links TRBV6-5 to TRBJ1-5; D remains unclear. Germline loops: CDR1 MNHEY, CDR2 SVGAGI. The CDR3 consists of 13 residues. V dropped 8 bases and J dropped 1 base, with 9 bases sitting between them.

J is TRBJ2-7 and V is TRBV24-1; perhaps D is TRBD1 or TRBD2 (5 bases each). Trimming cost V 4 bases and J 5 bases, with 14 bases left between them. The CDR3 runs to 14 residues. Per germline, CDR1 KGHDR and CDR2 SFDVKD. DNA of the CDR3: TGTGCCACCAGTGACGCCCAGGGAGCGCACGAGCAGTACTTC. Translated: CATSDAQGAHEQYF.

The chain combines TRBV19 with TRBJ2-7; TRBD1 aligns across 12 bases. This CDR3 contains 15 residues. Germline-derived CDR1 and CDR2 are LNHDA and SQIVND (reference sequence). After removal of 5 bases from V and 3 bases from J, the junction contained 5 bases not matched to a gene. The CDR3 sequence is CASSFGTGGFYEQYF. CDR3 DNA sequence: TGTGCCAGTAGTTTCGGGACAGGGGGCTTCTACGAGCAGTACTTC.

On this clone: Sequence at one end of the junction differs from germline and may be a read error. The chain recombines TRBV7-7 with TRBJ2-2, with D maybe TRBD1 (6 bases). This CDR3 has 15 amino acids. The germline V gene has CDR1 SSHAT and CDR2 FNYEAQ (reference sequence). The CDR3 coding sequence is TGTGCTAGCAGCTTGACAGGAGCGAACACCGGGGAGCTGTTTTTT. It yields the protein CASSLTGANTGELFF. The full variable domain, in which reference TRBV7-7 and TRBJ2-2 provide the parts outside the CDR3, is GAGVSQSPRYKVTKRGQDVTLRCDPISSHATLYWYQQALGQGPEFLTYFNYEAQPDKSGLPSDRFSAERPEGSISTLTIQRTEQRDSAMYRCASSLTGANTGELFFGEGSRLTVL.

For the CDR3, the DNA is TGTGCCAGCAGCCTGACAGAGAACACTGAAGCTTTCTTT. It translates to CASSLTENTEAFF. This sequence joins TRBV3-1 (or the pseudogene TRBV3-2) and TRBJ1-1; possibly TRBD1 for D (5 bases). The CDR3 spans 13 residues. V was cut by 4 bases and J by 1 base, with 7 bases left in between. Germline V lookup: CDR1 LGHDT, CDR2 YNNKEL (reference sequence).

This chain uses TRBV3-1 (or the pseudogene TRBV3-2) with TRBJ2-1; TRBD2 matches 9 bases. The CDR3 has 15 residues. Per the germline V gene, CDR1 is LGHDT and CDR2 is YNNKEL (reference sequence). J was trimmed by 8 bases and V by 3 bases; bases with no gene match: 8. The CDR3 DNA reads TGTGCCAGCAGCCAGGGGTTAGCGGGGGCCCATGAGCAGTTCTTC. It translates to CASSQGLAGAHEQFF.

The V and J genes are TRBV29-1 and TRBJ2-1, with TRBD2 matching 10 bases. Germline lookup yields CDR1 SQVTM and CDR2 ANQGSEA. Trimming took 3 bases from V and 0 from J; bases not matched to a gene: 20. The CDR3 has 21 residues. As DNA, the CDR3 is TGCAGCGTTGATTATCTGAGTTTGTCTAGCGGGAGACCTAACTCCTACAATGAGCAGTTCTTC. Residues: CSVDYLSLSSGRPNSYNEQFF.

A single count supports this clone. The chain is built from TRBV18 and TRBJ2-2, with D perhaps assigned TRBD1 or TRBD2 (5 bases each). The germline V gene has CDR1 KGHSH and CDR2 LQKENI. The V and J ends lost 2 bases and 4 bases respectively, with 11 bases between them. The CDR3 loop spans 15 amino acids. The CDR3 coding sequence is TGTGCCAGCTCACCATCGGGGACGAGCACCGGGGAGCTGTTTTTT. This encodes CASSPSGTSTGELFF.

The chain combines TRBV28 with TRBJ2-5; 11 bases are shared with TRBD1. J gave up 5 bases and V 2 bases, and 4 bases lay outside the gene matches. The CDR3 has 15 amino acids. Germline CDR1 and CDR2: MDHEN and SYDVKM. The CDR3 region has the DNA TGTGCCAGCAGTTTAGGACAGGGGGCCCAGGAGACCCAGTACTTC. Protein sequence: CASSLGQGAQETQYF.

The DNA for the CDR3 is TGTGCCAGCAGCGTTTCCGGGACAGGGGGCTATCACACCGGGGAGCTGTTTTTT. Its translation: CASSVSGTGGYHTGELFF. The V call is TRBV9, the J call TRBJ2-2, with 12 bases that match TRBD1. Looked up from germline, CDR1 is SGDLS and CDR2 is YYNGEE. CDR3 size: 18 residues. V shed 2 bases and J 3 bases; nucleotides not matched to a gene: 8. The complete variable domain, with remaining parts taken from reference TRBV9 and TRBJ2-2, reads DSGVTQTPKHLITATGQRVTLRCSPRSGDLSVYWYQQSLDQGLQFLIQYYNGEERAKGNILERFSAQQFPDLHSELNLSSLELGDSALYFCASSVSGTGGYHTGELFFGEGSRLTVL.

The chain couples TRBV7-2 to TRBJ1-6; the match to TRBD1 covers 8 bases. This CDR3 comprises 13 residues. V lost 5 bases to trimming and J lost 8 bases; unmatched junction nucleotides: 2. CDR1 is SGHTA, CDR2 FQGNSA, per germline. In DNA, the CDR3 is TGTGCCAGCAGCGTACAGGGGGATTCACCCCTCCACTTT. Its protein is CASSVQGDSPLHF.

The chain joins TRBV3-1 (or the pseudogene TRBV3-2) to TRBJ1-1; no definite D call. V was shortened by 1 base and J by 11 bases, with 14 bases between the two germline ends. CDR3 size: 13 residues. Looked up from germline, CDR1 is LGHDT and CDR2 is YNNKEL (reference sequence). The CDR3 reads CASSQGPPGEAFF. The CDR3 nucleotides are TGTGCCAGCAGCCAAGGACCGCCCGGGGAGGCTTTCTTT.

The count of this clone is one. V is TRBV24-1 and J is TRBJ2-3, with a weak D call TRBD2 (5 bases). Germline V lookup: CDR1 KGHDR, CDR2 SFDVKD. The ends were cut back, 7 bases at V and 1 base at J, with 8 bases in the middle. The CDR3 has 13 residues. The CDR3 loop is CATRVSGTDTQYF. CDR3 sequence (DNA): TGTGCCACCAGAGTTAGCGGCACAGATACGCAGTATTTT.

CDR3 region: CASSPGSDNSPLHF. CDR3 nucleotides: TGTGCCAGCTCACCGGGCAGCGATAATTCACCCCTCCACTTT. The J gene is TRBJ1-6, the V gene TRBV18; D is ambiguous. The CDR3 runs 14 residues. V was cut by 3 bases and J by 5 bases, with 8 bases left in between. Germline loops: CDR1 KGHSH, CDR2 LQKENI.

The chain joins TRBV28 to TRBJ1-5, with 8 bases identical to TRBD1. Trimming removed 8 bases from V and 2 bases from J; junction bases left unmatched: 5. The CDR3 sequence is 14 residues long. Germline CDR1 is MDHEN and CDR2 is SYDVKM. CDR3 DNA sequence: TGTGCCAGCGCCGGGACAGGAGGCAATCAGCCCCAGCATTTT. Its protein product is CASAGTGGNQPQHF.

The chain is built from TRBV6-1 and TRBJ2-5; D uncertain. Per germline, CDR1 MNHNS and CDR2 SASEGT. Trimming removed 3 bases from V and 7 bases from J, with 12 bases in between. This CDR3 has 13 residues. CDR3 DNA: TGTGCCAGCAGTGACCCGGCCCTCCGGACCCAGTACTTC. Translation: CASSDPALRTQYF.

V and J are TRBV6-5 and TRBJ2-7, with 7 bases identical to TRBD1. Germline V lookup: CDR1 MNHEY, CDR2 SVGAGI. The CDR3 is 14 residues long. J was trimmed by 1 base and V by 5 bases; bases with no gene match: 5. In DNA form, the CDR3 reads TGTGCCAGCAGTACCCGGGACAGTTCCTACGAGCAGTACTTC. Translated: CASSTRDSSYEQYF.

This clone was observed a handful of times. The chain recombines TRBV3-1 (or the pseudogene TRBV3-2) with TRBJ2-7, with D possibly matching TRBD1 (6 bases). Trimming cost V 1 base and J 2 bases, with 9 bases left between them. The CDR3 spans 14 residues. The germline V gene encodes CDR1 LGHDT and CDR2 YNNKEL (reference sequence). The CDR3 loop is CASSQATGTYEQYF. In DNA form, the CDR3 reads TGTGCCAGCAGCCAAGCGACAGGCACCTACGAGCAGTACTTC.